These 23 T cell receptor beta chains were sequenced from one sample in a study of low-dose radiotherapy and immunotherapy resistance in tumors. First-strand cDNA relied on TRAV- and TRBV-specific primers spanning alpha and beta chains. The authors amplified TCRs for about 20 PCR cycles with a constant-region primer and a V-primer adapter. Each CDR3 protein is one row after TCRdb ran MiXCR on the reads. Among about 82,000 distinct CDR3 sequences listed, around 18% were seen once. Time point denoted: before trial treatment. Sequenced here: PBMCs, sampled before treatment. The source is a male donor with prostate cancer.

This clonotype was counted ten times or more. The chain uses TRBV7-9 and TRBJ1-4; maybe TRBD1 (5 bases). CDR1 and CDR2 from the germline V gene are SEHNR and FQNEAQ (reference sequence). The V and J ends lost 2 bases and 5 bases respectively, with 15 bases between them. This CDR3 comprises 16 residues. CDR3 loop: CASSLYLGTGNEKLFF. The CDR3 DNA sequence: TGTGCCAGCAGCTTATATCTGGGGACGGGGAATGAAAAACTGTTTTTT.

This clonotype has at least ten counts. This sequence joins TRBV28 and TRBJ2-2; a possible D gene is TRBD1 (6 bases). In germline, CDR1 is MDHEN, CDR2 SYDVKM. This CDR3 comprises 15 residues. V lost 6 bases and J 4 bases, leaving 15 bases between the germline ends. CDR3 coding DNA: TGTGCCAGCAGCCAACCAACAGGGTTCACCGGGGAGCTGTTTTTT. This encodes CASSQPTGFTGELFF. Complete variable domain (other parts from reference TRBV28 and TRBJ2-2): DVKVTQSSRYLVKRTGEKVFLECVQDMDHENMFWYRQDPGLGLRLIYFSYDVKMKEKGDIPEGYSVSREKKERFSLILESASTNQTSMYLCASSQPTGFTGELFFGEGSRLTVL.

Ten or more counts support this clonotype. This chain uses TRBV19 with TRBJ1-2, with 8 bases identical to TRBD1. Trimming removed 2 bases from V and 3 bases from J; junction bases left unmatched: 14. The CDR3 totals 18 residues. Looked up from germline, CDR1 is LNHDA and CDR2 is SQIVND (reference sequence). Here the CDR3 DNA reads TGTGCCAGTAGTATAACGCCGGGACAGGTGATTGTTTACTATGGCTACACCTTC. This codes for CASSITPGQVIVYYGYTF.

The table lists this clonotype with many counts. CDR3 sequence (DNA): TGTGCCTGGAGTGTGAACAGTATCTATGGCTACACCTTC. Protein sequence: CAWSVNSIYGYTF. The J gene is TRBJ1-2, the V gene TRBV30; D is unclear. Between the trimmed V and J ends, which lost 0 bases and 4 bases, there was a span of 9 bases. Looked up from germline, CDR1 is GTSNPN and CDR2 is SVGIG (reference sequence). This CDR3 is built from 13 residues.

This clonotype occurred many times. Sequence at one end of the junction differs from germline and may be a read error. The V call is TRBV7-7, the J call TRBJ2-3; D possibly corresponds to TRBD1 (6 bases). Germline lookup yields CDR1 SSHAT and CDR2 FNYEAQ (reference sequence). This CDR3 has 14 amino acids. The CDR3 sequence is CASSPTGFADTQYF. CDR3 in DNA: TGTGCTAGCAGCCCCACAGGGTTCGCAGATACGCAGTATTTT. The full variable domain, completed using reference TRBV7-7 and TRBJ2-3, is GAGVSQSPRYKVTKRGQDVTLRCDPISSHATLYWYQQALGQGPEFLTYFNYEAQPDKSGLPSDRFSAERPEGSISTLTIQRTEQRDSAMYRCASSPTGFADTQYFGPGTRLTVL.

On this clonotype: With a much larger clone just one base away, this may be a read error. The gene calls are TRBV20-1 and TRBJ2-7; the D gene is possibly TRBD2 (6 bases). Germline V gene data show CDR1 as DFQATT and CDR2 as SNEGSKA (reference sequence). V was cut by 5 bases and J by 2 bases, with 10 bases left in between. The CDR3 loop spans 12 amino acids. CDR3 sequence reads: CSAGRFTYEQYF. In nucleotides, the CDR3 is TGCAGTGCTGGGAGGTTCACCTACGAGCAGTACTTC.

This clonotype was recorded many times. The rearrangement joins TRBV28 to TRBJ2-7, with TRBD1 matching 10 bases. The germline V gene has CDR1 MDHEN and CDR2 SYDVKM. Trimming cost V 6 bases and J 6 bases; bases outside gene matches: 14. The CDR3 consists of 16 residues. The CDR3 sequence is CASRIEGTGVNAEQYF. The CDR3 nucleotides are TGTGCCAGCAGAATCGAGGGGACAGGGGTTAACGCCGAGCAGTACTTC. Full variable domain (outside the CDR3, taken from reference TRBV28 and TRBJ2-7): DVKVTQSSRYLVKRTGEKVFLECVQDMDHENMFWYRQDPGLGLRLIYFSYDVKMKEKGDIPEGYSVSREKKERFSLILESASTNQTSMYLCASRIEGTGVNAEQYFGPGTRLTVT.

This clonotype was seen once. The V gene is TRBV29-1, the J gene TRBJ2-1; maybe TRBD1 (6 bases). Per the germline V gene, CDR1 is SQVTM and CDR2 is ANQGSEA. The CDR3 has 13 residues. Trimming pared 6 bases from V and 2 bases from J, leaving 11 bases between. CDR3 nucleotides: TGCAGCGTCCGACAGGCTACCTACAATGAGCAGTTCTTC. As protein: CSVRQATYNEQFF.

The chain couples TRBV27 to TRBJ2-5; D is perhaps TRBD1 (6 bases). Trimming left V 5 bases short and J 5 bases short, with 24 bases between. Germline V gene sequence: CDR1 MNHEY, CDR2 SMNVEV (reference sequence). The CDR3 spans 17 residues. CDR3 loop: CASSPNRRGMVAETQYF. DNA for the CDR3: TGTGCCAGCAGTCCCAATCGTAGGGGGATGGTAGCTGAGACCCAGTACTTC.

This clonotype was picked up many times. The rearrangement joins TRBV7-9 to TRBJ2-1; maybe TRBD1 (6 bases). CDR1 is SEHNR, CDR2 FQNEAQ, per germline (reference sequence). The CDR3 is 19 amino acids. Trimming stripped 5 bases from V and 0 bases from J, with 23 bases between. CDR3: CASSPRGRGSRHSYNEQFF. The CDR3 nucleotides are TGTGCCAGCAGCCCACGGGGAAGGGGGTCACGACACTCCTACAATGAGCAGTTCTTC.

There are many counts of this clonotype. CDR3 in amino acids: CSASGTSGVFRSSYEQYF. The CDR3 DNA follows: TGCAGTGCCTCTGGGACTAGCGGGGTTTTTAGGAGCTCCTACGAGCAGTACTTC. The rearrangement uses TRBV20-1 and TRBJ2-7, with 13 nucleotides matching TRBD2. CDR1 and CDR2 from the germline V gene are DFQATT and SNEGSKA (reference sequence). J gave up 0 bases and V 6 bases, and 14 bases lay outside the gene matches. CDR3 length: 18 amino acids.

The chain is built from TRBV4-2 and TRBJ2-1, with a possible D match to TRBD2 (5 bases). Trimming cost V 4 bases and J 7 bases, with 14 bases left between them. Germline V CDR1 and CDR2: LGHNA, YNFKEQ. The CDR3 consists of 14 residues. CDR3 loop: CASSPFLSGNEQFF. CDR3 nucleotides: TGTGCCAGCAGCCCCTTCCTGAGCGGTAATGAGCAGTTCTTC.

The chain carries TRBV10-1 and TRBJ2-1; D is uncertain. Germline V gene data show CDR1 as WNHNN and CDR2 as SYGVQD (reference sequence). Trimming removed 3 bases at V and 8 bases at J, with 11 bases between. This CDR3 is 13 amino acids long. In DNA, the CDR3 is TGCGCCAGCAGTGAACCCCCTGGCGATGAGCAGTTCTTC. Amino acids: CASSEPPGDEQFF.

In the case of this clonotype: A much larger clone differs by one base, so this may be a read error. The chain carries TRBV20-1 and TRBJ2-7; D might be TRBD1 or TRBD2, each matching 6 bases. This CDR3 contains 12 residues. Trimming took 3 bases from V and 12 from J, leaving 18 bases between them. Germline CDR1 DFQATT, CDR2 SNEGSKA (reference sequence). The CDR3 sequence: CSASPGAEFRYF. CDR3 nucleotide sequence: TGCAGTGCTAGCCCGGGGGCCGAGTTTCGGTACTTC.

This clonotype was counted many times. J is TRBJ2-3 and V is TRBV7-3, with 13 bases lining up with TRBD2. V dropped 0 bases and J dropped 6; count of bases not matched to a gene: 9. The CDR3 extends over 18 amino acids. Germline V lookup: CDR1 SGHTA, CDR2 FQGTGA. The CDR3 loop reads CASSLTRTSGSPKDTQYF. Here the CDR3 DNA reads TGTGCCAGCAGCTTAACAAGGACTAGCGGGAGCCCCAAGGATACGCAGTATTTT. Drawing the rest from reference TRBV7-3 and TRBJ2-3, the complete variable domain is GAGVSQTPSNKVTEKGKYVELRCDPISGHTALYWYRQSLGQGPEFLIYFQGTGAADDSGLPNDRFFAVRPEGSVSTLKIQRTERGDSAVYLCASSLTRTSGSPKDTQYFGPGTRLTVL.

This clonotype was observed many times. V gene TRBV6-2 or TRBV6-3 combines with J gene TRBJ2-2; 9 bases are a match to TRBD1. Germline V gives CDR1 MNHEY, CDR2 SVGEGT. Germline trimming cut 0 bases from V and 2 bases from J; bases unmatched to any gene: 4. The CDR3 totals 17 residues. For the CDR3, the DNA is TGTGCCAGCAGTTACTCGGACAGGGGTTTCAACACCGGGGAGCTGTTTTTT. Residues: CASSYSDRGFNTGELFF.

Ten or more counts support this clonotype. The V gene is TRBV5-1, the J gene TRBJ2-6; 7 bases fit TRBD1. The CDR3 length is 19 residues. Per germline, CDR1 SGHRS and CDR2 YFSETQ. The junction had 11 bases not matched to a gene; V was cut back by 0 bases and J by 2 bases. CDR3 DNA sequence: TGCGCCAGCAGCTTGGTGTCAGGGGGTTCCCCCCCTGGGGCCAACGTCCTGACTTTC. Its translation is CASSLVSGGSPPGANVLTF.

This clonotype showed up many times. This rearrangement joins TRBV20-1 to TRBJ2-4, with 8 bases matching TRBD1. This CDR3 comprises 15 residues. The V gene's germline CDR1 is DFQATT and CDR2 SNEGSKA (reference sequence). Losses at the gene ends were 6 bases for V and 1 base for J; bases not matched to a gene: 8. Written as DNA, the CDR3 is TGCAGTGCCGCCCGACAGGGGTATGCCAAAAACATTCAGTACTTC. It specifies CSAARQGYAKNIQYF.

This clonotype has a count of ten or more. The chain recombines TRBV6-1 with TRBJ1-2; D gene ambiguous. V shed 3 bases and J shed 6 bases, with 11 bases lying between them. The CDR3 covers 13 residues. The germline CDR1 and CDR2 sequences are MNHNS and SASEGT. The CDR3 DNA reads as TGTGCCAGCAGTGAGGGCGGCAGCCATGGCTACACCTTC. As protein: CASSEGGSHGYTF.

This clonotype has ten or more counts. V is TRBV6-5 and J is TRBJ2-7, with D maybe TRBD1 (6 bases). Trimming took 2 bases from V and 6 from J, leaving 14 bases between them. The CDR3 length is 14 residues. Germline loops: CDR1 MNHEY, CDR2 SVGAGI. The CDR3 loop is CASSYGGGFSEQYF. CDR3 coding DNA: TGTGCCAGCAGTTACGGTGGGGGCTTCTCCGAGCAGTACTTC.

Remarks on this clonotype: A much bigger clone sits one base away, suggesting this may be a read error. The chain carries TRBV25-1 and TRBJ2-3; no firm D call. The CDR3 totals 12 residues. V lost 8 bases to trimming and J lost 6 bases, with 12 bases between them. Germline lookup yields CDR1 MGHDK and CDR2 SYGVNS. CDR3 DNA: TGTGCCAGCGCAGGCTCAGTCGATACGCAGTATTTT. As protein: CASAGSVDTQYF.

V gene TRBV6-1 combines with J gene TRBJ1-1; D remains unclear. V shed 5 bases and J shed 4 bases, with 8 bases lying between them. This CDR3 is 12 amino acids long. Germline V CDR1 and CDR2: MNHNS, SASEGT. The CDR3 DNA reads TGTGCCAGCAGTCCAAGGCGCACTGAAGCTTTCTTT. Protein: CASSPRRTEAFF.

In this sample, this clonotype turned up many times. V usage is TRBV6-1 and J usage is TRBJ2-5, with D tentatively TRBD2 (6 bases). The CDR3 contains 13 residues. The V gene's germline CDR1 is MNHNS and CDR2 SASEGT. V lost 8 bases, J lost 4 bases, and 14 bases lay in between. CDR3 nucleotides: TGTGCCAGCGAGGAGTCCGGGGGAGAGACCCAGTACTTC. It codes for CASEESGGETQYF.